The T cell receptor beta chain under discussion was sequenced for a study of blood T cell repertoires in COVID-19. Study-wide context: The United States, Italy and Spain were the sources of the acute and convalescent COVID-19 samples.

Trimming pared 5 bases from V and 1 base from J, leaving 15 bases between. This CDR3 spans 17 amino acids. Germline CDR1 and CDR2: MDHEN and SYDVKM. The participants were between roughly 18 and 100 years old and came from under 25 US areas. Two negative PCRs, clearance, or symptom resolution characterized the recovered Cohort 3 donors. Libraries were prepared by immunoSEQ multiplex PCR; TCRdb keeps only in-frame clonotypes and omits some of them. This sample yields a few hundred thousand clones, of which more than 75% are seen a single time; about 10% belongs to the top ten. The source of this sequence is a woman under 30 who had recovered from COVID-19. The V gene is TRBV28, the J gene TRBJ2-6, with D perhaps TRBD2 (6 bases). The sequencing sample was made of PBMCs or T cells enriched from blood (not recorded which). In DNA form, the CDR3 reads TGTGCCAGCAGTCAGACGGGACTCCGATCTGGGGCCAACGTCCTGACTTTC. Translated, it gives CASSQTGLRSGANVLTF.